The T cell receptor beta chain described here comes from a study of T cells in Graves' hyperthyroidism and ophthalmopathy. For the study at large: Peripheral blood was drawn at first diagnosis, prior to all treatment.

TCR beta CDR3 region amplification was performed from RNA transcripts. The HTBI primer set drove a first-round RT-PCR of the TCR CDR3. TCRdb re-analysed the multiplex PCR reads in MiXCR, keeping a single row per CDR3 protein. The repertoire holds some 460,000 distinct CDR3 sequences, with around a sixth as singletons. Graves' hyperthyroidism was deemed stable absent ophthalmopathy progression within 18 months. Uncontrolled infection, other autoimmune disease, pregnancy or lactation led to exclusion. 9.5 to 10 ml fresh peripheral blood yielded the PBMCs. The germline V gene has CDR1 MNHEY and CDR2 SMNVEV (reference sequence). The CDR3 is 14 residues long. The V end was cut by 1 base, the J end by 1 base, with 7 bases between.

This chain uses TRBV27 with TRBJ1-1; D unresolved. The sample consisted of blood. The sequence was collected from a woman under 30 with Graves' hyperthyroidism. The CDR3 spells CASSLFIGNTEAFF. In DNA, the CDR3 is TGTGCCAGCAGTTTATTCATCGGGAACACTGAAGCTTTCTTT.